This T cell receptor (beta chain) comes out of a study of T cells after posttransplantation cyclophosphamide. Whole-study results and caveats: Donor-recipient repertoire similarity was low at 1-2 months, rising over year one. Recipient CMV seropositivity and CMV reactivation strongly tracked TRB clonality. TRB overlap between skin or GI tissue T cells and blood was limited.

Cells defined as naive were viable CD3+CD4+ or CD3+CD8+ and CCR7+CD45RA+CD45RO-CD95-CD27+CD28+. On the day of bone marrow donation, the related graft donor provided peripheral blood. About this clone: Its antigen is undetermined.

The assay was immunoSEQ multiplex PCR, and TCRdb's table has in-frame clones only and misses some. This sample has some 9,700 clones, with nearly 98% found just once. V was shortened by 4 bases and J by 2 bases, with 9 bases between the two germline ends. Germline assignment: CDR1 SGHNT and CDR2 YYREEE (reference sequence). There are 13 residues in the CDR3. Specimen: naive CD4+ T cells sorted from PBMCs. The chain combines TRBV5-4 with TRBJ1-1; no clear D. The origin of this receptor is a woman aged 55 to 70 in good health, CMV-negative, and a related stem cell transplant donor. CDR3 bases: TGTGCCAGCAGCGAGGCGGGAAACACTGAAGCTTTCTTT. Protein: CASSEAGNTEAFF.